Given below is one TCR beta chain in context. This receptor's antigen is unknown. Base qualities are not at hand, and no much larger clone is one base apart. Set within a cohort of healthcare workers in London, UK, this nested case-control study involved weekly PCR testing of nasopharyngeal swabs along with blood sampling. Between 23 and 31 March 2020, the week of the UK lockdown, healthcare workers were enrolled and then followed up weekly for as long as 16 weeks. CDR1 and CDR2 are read off the germline V gene as SQVTM and ANQGSEA. Trimming removed 4 bases from V and 2 bases from J; the gene matches leave 2 bases unexplained. Spanning cysteine to phenylalanine, the CDR3 consists of 13 amino acids. The kept DNA is CDR3 alone, 39 bases in frame from the first base. Library creation used 5' RACE. The sequencer was a NextSeq 500. To correct for sequencing error and PCR bias, the TCR library protocol tagged individual cDNA molecules with unique molecular identifiers. Both TCR alpha and beta chains were sequenced, and tight co-correlation was observed between alpha and beta sequence abundances in each sample. Processing in the source paper ran as follows. Decombinator V4 was used to annotate TCR sequences for V gene, J gene and CDR3. TCRs were defined as expanded if a significant change between any two time points was detected under a Poisson model with p below 0.0001. Abundances of TCRs were expressed as counts per million after normalisation to the total number of TCRs sequenced in each sample. MAIT TCRs were defined by TRAV1-2 paired with TRAJ12, TRAJ20 or TRAJ33, and iNKT TCRs by TRAV10 paired with TRAJ18. VDJdb, accessed 1 November 2021, was searched for CMV, EBV and SARS-CoV-2 annotated TCRs, excluding TCRs annotated for multiple antigens. TCRdb itself trimmed the public reads at Q25 with fastp, ran MiXCR and retained productive beta chains. Entries are consolidated by CDR3 protein sequence, retaining the most common genes and DNA. The authors' filters were not applied to this entry. The sample contains 70,000 to 75,000 distinct CDR3 sequences, 9.5% to 15% of them found a single time. Clones ranked in the top ten supply 3.9% of the sample.

The data stem from a study of early T cells in non-severe SARS-CoV-2 infection (TCRdb year 2021). At the level of the whole study: Because TCR sequencing relied on bulk RNA taken from unsorted whole blood, pairing of alpha and beta chains was not possible.

The paper's findings and limits, for the study overall: VDJdb matching was skewed toward anti-spike CD8 responses and likely underestimated virus-specific expansions, missing private and CD4 specificities.

This chain is built from TRBV29-1 and TRBJ2-7; the central 10 bases match TRBD1. The sequence was collected from an adult who was a healthcare worker with PCR-confirmed SARS-CoV-2 infection or an uninfected control (not recorded which). What was sequenced was whole blood. Here the CDR3 is given as CSVGQGAAYEQYF. The DNA is TGCAGCGTTGGACAGGGGGCTGCCTACGAGCAGTACTTC.